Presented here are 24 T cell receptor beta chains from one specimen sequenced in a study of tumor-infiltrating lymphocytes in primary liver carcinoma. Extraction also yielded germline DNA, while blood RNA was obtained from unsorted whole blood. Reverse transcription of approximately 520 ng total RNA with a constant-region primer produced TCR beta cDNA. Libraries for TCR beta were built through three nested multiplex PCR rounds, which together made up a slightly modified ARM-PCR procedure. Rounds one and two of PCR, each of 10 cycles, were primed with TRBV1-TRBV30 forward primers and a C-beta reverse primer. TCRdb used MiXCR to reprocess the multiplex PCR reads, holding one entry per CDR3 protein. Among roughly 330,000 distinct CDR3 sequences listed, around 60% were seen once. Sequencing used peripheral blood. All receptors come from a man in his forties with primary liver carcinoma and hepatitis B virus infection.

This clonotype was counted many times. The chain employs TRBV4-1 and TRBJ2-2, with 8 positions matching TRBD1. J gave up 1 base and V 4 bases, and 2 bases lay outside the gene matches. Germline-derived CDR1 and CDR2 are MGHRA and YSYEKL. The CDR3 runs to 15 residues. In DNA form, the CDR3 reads TGCGCCAGCAGCCGAGGACAGGGGAACACCGGGGAGCTGTTTTTT. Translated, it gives CASSRGQGNTGELFF.

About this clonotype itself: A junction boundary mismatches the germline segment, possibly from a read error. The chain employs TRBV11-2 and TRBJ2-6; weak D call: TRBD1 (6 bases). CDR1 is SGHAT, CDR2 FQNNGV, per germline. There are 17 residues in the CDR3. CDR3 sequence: CASTLFPSSSGGNFLTF. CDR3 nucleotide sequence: TGTGCCAGCACCTTATTTCCGTCTAGCTCTGGGGGCAACTTCCTGACTTTC. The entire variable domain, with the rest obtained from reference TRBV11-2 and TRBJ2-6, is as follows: EAGVAQSPRYKIIEKRQSVAFWCNPISGHATLYWYQQILGQGPKLLIQFQNNGVVDDSQLPKDRFSAERLKGVDSTLKIQPAKLEDSAVYLCASTLFPSSSGGNFLTFGAGSRLTVL.

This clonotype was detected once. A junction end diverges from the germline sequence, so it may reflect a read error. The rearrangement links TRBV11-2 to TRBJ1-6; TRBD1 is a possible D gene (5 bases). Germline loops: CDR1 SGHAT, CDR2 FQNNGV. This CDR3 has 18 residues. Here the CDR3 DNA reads TGTACCAGCAGCTTATTAGGGACGGAAACTTCTTCTAATTCACCCCTCCACTTT. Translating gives CTSSLLGTETSSNSPLHF.

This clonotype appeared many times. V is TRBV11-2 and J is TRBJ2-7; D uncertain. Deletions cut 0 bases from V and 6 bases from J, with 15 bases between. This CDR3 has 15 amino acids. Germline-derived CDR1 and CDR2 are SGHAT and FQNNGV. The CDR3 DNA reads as TGTGCCAGCAGCTTAGATGTATGGCACTCCGGCGAGCAGTACTTC. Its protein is CASSLDVWHSGEQYF.

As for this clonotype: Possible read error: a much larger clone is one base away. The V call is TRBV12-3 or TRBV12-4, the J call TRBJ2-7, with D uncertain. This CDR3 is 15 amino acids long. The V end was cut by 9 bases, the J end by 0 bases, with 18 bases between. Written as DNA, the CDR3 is TGTGCCAGAAGCCGATGGACGGAGAGCTCCTACGAGCAGTACTTC. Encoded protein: CARSRWTESSYEQYF.

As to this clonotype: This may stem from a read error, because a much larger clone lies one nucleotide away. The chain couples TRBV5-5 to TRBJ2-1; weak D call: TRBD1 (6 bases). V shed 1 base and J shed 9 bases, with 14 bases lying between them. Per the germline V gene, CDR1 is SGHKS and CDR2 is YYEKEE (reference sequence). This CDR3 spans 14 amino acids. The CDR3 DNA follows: TGTGCCAGCAGCTTGACAGGGCTCGAGGTTGAGCAGTTCTTC. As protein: CASSLTGLEVEQFF.

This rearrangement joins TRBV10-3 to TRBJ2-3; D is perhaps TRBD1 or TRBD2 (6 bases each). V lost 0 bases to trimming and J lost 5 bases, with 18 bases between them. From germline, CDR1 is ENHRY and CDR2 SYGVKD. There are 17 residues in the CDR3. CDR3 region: CAISESSTRGIGDTQYF. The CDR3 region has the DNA TGTGCCATCAGTGAGTCCTCGACTAGGGGGATAGGAGATACGCAGTATTTT.

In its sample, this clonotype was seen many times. The CDR3 loop reads CASSYSPPGVASGSYEQYF. The CDR3 DNA reads as TGTGCCAGCAGTTACTCACCCCCCGGAGTAGCTAGCGGCTCCTACGAGCAGTACTTC. The chain couples TRBV6-5 to TRBJ2-7, with 7 positions matching TRBD2. V dropped 0 bases and J dropped 0; count of bases not matched to a gene: 14. The V gene's germline CDR1 is MNHEY and CDR2 SVGAGI. This CDR3 comprises 19 residues.

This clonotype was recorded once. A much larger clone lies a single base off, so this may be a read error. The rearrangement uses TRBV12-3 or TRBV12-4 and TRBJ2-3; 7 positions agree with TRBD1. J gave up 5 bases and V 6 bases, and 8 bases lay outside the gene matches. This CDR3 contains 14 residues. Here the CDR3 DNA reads TGTGCCAGCAGGCCGGGACAGCACAGAGATACGCAGTATTTT. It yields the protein CASRPGQHRDTQYF.

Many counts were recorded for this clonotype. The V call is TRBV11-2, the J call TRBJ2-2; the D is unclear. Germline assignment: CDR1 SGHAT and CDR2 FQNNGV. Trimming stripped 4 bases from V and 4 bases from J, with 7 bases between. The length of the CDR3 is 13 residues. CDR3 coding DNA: TGTGCCAGCAGCTCGCAATTCACCGGGGAGCTGTTTTTT. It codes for CASSSQFTGELFF. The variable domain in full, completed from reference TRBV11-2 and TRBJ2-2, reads EAGVAQSPRYKIIEKRQSVAFWCNPISGHATLYWYQQILGQGPKLLIQFQNNGVVDDSQLPKDRFSAERLKGVDSTLKIQPAKLEDSAVYLCASSSQFTGELFFGEGSRLTVL.

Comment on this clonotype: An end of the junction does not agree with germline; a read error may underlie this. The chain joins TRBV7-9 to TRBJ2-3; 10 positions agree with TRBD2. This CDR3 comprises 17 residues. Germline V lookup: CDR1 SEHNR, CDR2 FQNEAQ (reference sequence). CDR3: CASNLATSGIPTDMQYF. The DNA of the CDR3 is TGTGCCAGTAACTTAGCAACTAGCGGGATTCCCACAGATATGCAGTATTTT.

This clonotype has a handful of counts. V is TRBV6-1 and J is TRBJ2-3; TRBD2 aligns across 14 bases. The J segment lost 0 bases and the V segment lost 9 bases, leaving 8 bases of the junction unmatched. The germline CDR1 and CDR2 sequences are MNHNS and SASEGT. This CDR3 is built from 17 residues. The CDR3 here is CASRWGTSGSSTDTQYF. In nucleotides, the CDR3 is TGTGCCAGTAGGTGGGGGACTAGCGGGAGCAGCACAGATACGCAGTATTTT.

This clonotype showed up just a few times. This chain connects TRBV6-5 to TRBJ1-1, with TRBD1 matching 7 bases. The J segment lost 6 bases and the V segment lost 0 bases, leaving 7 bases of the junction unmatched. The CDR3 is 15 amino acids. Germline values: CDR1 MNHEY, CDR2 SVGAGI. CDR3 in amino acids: CASSYSRGGESEAFF. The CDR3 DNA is TGTGCCAGCAGTTACTCGAGAGGGGGCGAGTCTGAAGCTTTCTTT.

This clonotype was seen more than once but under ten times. The CDR3 reads CASSLHRRGGYEQYF. The CDR3 DNA follows: TGTGCCAGCAGTTTACACCGCAGGGGAGGCTACGAGCAGTACTTC. The chain links TRBV6-5 to TRBJ2-7; D possibly matches TRBD1 or TRBD2 (6 bases each). The CDR3 spans 15 residues. The germline V gene encodes CDR1 MNHEY and CDR2 SVGAGI. Trimming stripped 4 bases from V and 3 bases from J, with 16 bases between.

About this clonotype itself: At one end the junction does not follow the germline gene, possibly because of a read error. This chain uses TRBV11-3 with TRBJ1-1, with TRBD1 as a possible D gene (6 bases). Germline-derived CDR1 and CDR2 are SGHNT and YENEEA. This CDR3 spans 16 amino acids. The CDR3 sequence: CASTPFRGLNSREALF. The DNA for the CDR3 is TGTGCTAGCACCCCATTCAGGGGCCTCAATAGTCGGGAAGCTCTCTTT.

The CDR3 region has the DNA TGCGCCAGCAGGATAGCGGGAGAAAGGGGCATTCAGTACTTC. This translates into CASRIAGERGIQYF. The chain links TRBV10-2 to TRBJ2-4, with 9 bases fitting TRBD2. The CDR3 spans 14 residues. Germline V gene sequence: CDR1 WSHSY, CDR2 SAAADI. V lost 6 bases to trimming and J lost 9 bases; unmatched junction nucleotides: 9.

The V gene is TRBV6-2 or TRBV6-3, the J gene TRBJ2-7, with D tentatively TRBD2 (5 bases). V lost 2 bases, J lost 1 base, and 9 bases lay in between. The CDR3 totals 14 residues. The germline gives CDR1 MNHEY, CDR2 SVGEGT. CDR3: CASSYTRDSYEQYF. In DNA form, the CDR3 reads TGTGCCAGCAGTTACACCCGGGATTCCTACGAGCAGTACTTC.

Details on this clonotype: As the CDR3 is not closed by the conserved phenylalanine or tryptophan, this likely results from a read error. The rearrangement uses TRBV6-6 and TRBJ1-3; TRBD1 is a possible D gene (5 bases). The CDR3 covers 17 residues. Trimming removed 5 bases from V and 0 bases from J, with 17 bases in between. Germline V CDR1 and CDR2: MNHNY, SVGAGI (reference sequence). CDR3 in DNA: TGTGCCAGCAGTCCCGGGGGACTCTCGATCTCTGGAAACACCATATATCTT. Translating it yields CASSPGGLSISGNTIYL.

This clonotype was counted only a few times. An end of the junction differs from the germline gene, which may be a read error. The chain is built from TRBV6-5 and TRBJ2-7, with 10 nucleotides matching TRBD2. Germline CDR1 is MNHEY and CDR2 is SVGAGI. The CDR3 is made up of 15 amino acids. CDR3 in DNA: TGTGCCGGCAGTCTAGCGGGAGTCCGACCCTACGAGCAGTACTTC. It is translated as CAGSLAGVRPYEQYF.

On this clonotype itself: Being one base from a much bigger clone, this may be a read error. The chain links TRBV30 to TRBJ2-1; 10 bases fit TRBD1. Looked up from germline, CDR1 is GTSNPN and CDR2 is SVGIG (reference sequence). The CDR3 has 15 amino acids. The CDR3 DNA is TGTGCCTGGAGCGCGGGACAGGGGTGGGCAAGTGAGCTGTTCTTC. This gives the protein CAWSAGQGWASELFF. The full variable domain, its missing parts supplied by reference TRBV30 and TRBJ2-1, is SQTIHQWPATLVQPVGSPLSLECTVEGTSNPNLYWYRQAAGRGLQLLFYSVGIGQISSEVPQNLSASRPQDRQFILSSKKLLLSDSGFYLCAWSAGQGWASELFFGPGTRLTVL.

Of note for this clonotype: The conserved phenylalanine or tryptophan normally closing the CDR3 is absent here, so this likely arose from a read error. CDR3 residues: CASSTLAGGQETQYL. The CDR3 DNA is TGTGCCAGCAGCACACTAGCGGGAGGGCAAGAGACCCAGTACCTC. The chain recombines TRBV11-2 with TRBJ2-5, with 13 bases fitting TRBD2. V shed 5 bases, J shed 2 bases, and the junction held 2 bases outside the gene matches. Germline CDR1 and CDR2: SGHAT and FQNNGV. This CDR3 region has 15 residues.

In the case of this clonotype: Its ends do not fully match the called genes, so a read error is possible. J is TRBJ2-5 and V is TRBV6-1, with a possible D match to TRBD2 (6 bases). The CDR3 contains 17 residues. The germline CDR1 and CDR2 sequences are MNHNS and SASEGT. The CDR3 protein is CASTEAGKAPYQDTQYF. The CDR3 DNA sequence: TGTGCCAGCACTGAAGCGGGTAAGGCCCCGTACCAAGATACCCAGTACTTC.

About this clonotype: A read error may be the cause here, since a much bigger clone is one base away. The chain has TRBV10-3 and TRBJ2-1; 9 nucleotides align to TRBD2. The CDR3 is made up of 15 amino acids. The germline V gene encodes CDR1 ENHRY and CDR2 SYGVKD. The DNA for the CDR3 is TGTACCATCAGTGAACCTAGCGGGATAAATAATGAGCAGTTCTTC. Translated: CTISEPSGINNEQFF.

This CDR3 reads CASSQGTSGSLWYNEQFF. DNA for the CDR3: TGTGCCAGCAGCCAAGGGACTAGCGGGAGCTTATGGTACAATGAGCAGTTCTTC. V usage is TRBV4-2 and J usage is TRBJ2-1, with 13 positions matching TRBD2. The CDR3 runs 18 residues. Trimming took 1 base from V and 4 from J; bases not matched to a gene: 7. Germline V gene lookup returns CDR1 LGHNA and CDR2 YNFKEQ.